The rows below give T cell receptor beta chains drawn from one sample of a study of molecular identifiers for immune sequencing clone quantification. TCRdb reprocessed the PCR reads with MiXCR, giving one entry per CDR3 protein. The data show over 550,000 distinct CDR3 sequences, roughly 27% seen once. The sequencing sample was made of naive CD8+ T cells from blood, with Jurkat cell RNA spiked in. Every receptor here comes from a human donor in good health. Some libraries in this study had Jurkat cell RNA spiked in. Each CDR3 is given with its conserved first and last residue. Each record gives: V gene, J gene, D gene, CDR3 protein. The D gene is left open where the match is weak.

V gene: TRBV12-3/TRBV12-4; J gene: TRBJ2-5; D gene: TRBD2; CDR3 protein: CASSLLLAGANQETQYF
V gene: TRBV11-2; J gene: TRBJ2-3; D gene: NA; CDR3 protein: CASSNNESGDTQYF
V gene: TRBV2; J gene: TRBJ1-5; D gene: NA; CDR3 protein: CASSEPISNQPQHF
V gene: TRBV9; J gene: TRBJ2-7; D gene: NA; CDR3 protein: CASSQADYISSYEQYF
V gene: TRBV11-2; J gene: TRBJ1-3; D gene: NA; CDR3 protein: CASSYWGSPPDF
V gene: TRBV4-1; J gene: TRBJ1-1; D gene: TRBD1; CDR3 protein: CASSQAGTGNTEAFF
V gene: TRBV30; J gene: TRBJ2-3; D gene: TRBD1; CDR3 protein: CAWAGQVGFRDTQYF
V gene: TRBV6-6; J gene: TRBJ2-3; D gene: TRBD1; CDR3 protein: CASSYPRGQGADTQYF
V gene: TRBV5-1; J gene: TRBJ2-1; D gene: TRBD2; CDR3 protein: CASSSGLAGEYNEQFF
V gene: TRBV20-1; J gene: TRBJ2-7; D gene: NA; CDR3 protein: CSARDRALGTPEQYF
V gene: TRBV4-2; J gene: TRBJ2-7; D gene: TRBD2; CDR3 protein: CASSQQGTSGAYEQYF
V gene: TRBV2; J gene: TRBJ2-1; D gene: TRBD2; CDR3 protein: CASSDFSGRNEQFF
V gene: TRBV7-2; J gene: TRBJ1-5; D gene: NA; CDR3 protein: CASSLDLAGNQPQHF
V gene: TRBV24-1; J gene: TRBJ2-7; D gene: NA; CDR3 protein: CATSDIRQGGDEQYF
V gene: TRBV11-2; J gene: TRBJ2-4; D gene: NA; CDR3 protein: CASSFLEQPLAKNIQYF
V gene: TRBV9; J gene: TRBJ2-7; D gene: TRBD2; CDR3 protein: CASSLSGSGRAYEQYF
V gene: TRBV11-2; J gene: TRBJ2-5; D gene: NA; CDR3 protein: CASSQGRSESETQYF
V gene: TRBV27; J gene: TRBJ1-2; D gene: TRBD1; CDR3 protein: CASSLSGDSGNGYTF
V gene: TRBV2; J gene: TRBJ2-7; D gene: TRBD2; CDR3 protein: CASSEVLAADEQYF
V gene: TRBV7-9; J gene: TRBJ2-3; D gene: NA; CDR3 protein: CASSLEEVGGDPTDTQYF
V gene: TRBV6-6; J gene: TRBJ1-1; D gene: NA; CDR3 protein: CASSYSIPFTEAFF
V gene: TRBV20-1; J gene: TRBJ2-2; D gene: TRBD2; CDR3 protein: CSARDAAGVNTGELFF
V gene: TRBV28; J gene: TRBJ2-7; D gene: NA; CDR3 protein: CASSLPPAGAYEQYF
V gene: TRBV14; J gene: TRBJ2-5; D gene: NA; CDR3 protein: CASSPWGLERETQYF
V gene: TRBV29-1; J gene: TRBJ1-5; D gene: NA; CDR3 protein: CSVEDNGQPQHF
V gene: TRBV27; J gene: TRBJ2-5; D gene: TRBD2; CDR3 protein: CASSPSLGGLAGGMETQYF
V gene: TRBV6-6; J gene: TRBJ2-2; D gene: NA; CDR3 protein: CASSHSWNTGELFF
V gene: TRBV19; J gene: TRBJ2-3; D gene: NA; CDR3 protein: CASTGENTDTQYF
V gene: TRBV9; J gene: TRBJ2-3; D gene: TRBD2; CDR3 protein: CASSVGEGSDTQYF
V gene: TRBV28; J gene: TRBJ1-5; D gene: NA; CDR3 protein: CASVADRFSNQPPHF
V gene: TRBV12-3/TRBV12-4; J gene: TRBJ1-2; D gene: NA; CDR3 protein: CASSSTGPNYGYTF
V gene: TRBV11-1; J gene: TRBJ2-3; D gene: TRBD2; CDR3 protein: CASSLTSGQLDTQYF
V gene: TRBV27; J gene: TRBJ1-5; D gene: NA; CDR3 protein: CASSLGGVTQPQHF
V gene: TRBV19; J gene: TRBJ1-5; D gene: TRBD1; CDR3 protein: CASSTGQGSNQPQHF
V gene: TRBV12-3/TRBV12-4; J gene: TRBJ1-1; D gene: NA; CDR3 protein: CASSLLGVAEAFF
V gene: TRBV4-1; J gene: TRBJ2-3; D gene: NA; CDR3 protein: CASSHPNGGRRSDTQYF
V gene: TRBV6-5; J gene: TRBJ2-1; D gene: NA; CDR3 protein: CASSYNTGDNEQFF